The 12 T cell receptor beta chains below come from one sample, sequenced in a study of blood T cells in healthy people across ages (dated by TCRdb to the mid-2010s). Library method: 5' RACE. Sequencing used an Illumina HiSeq 2500. A second PCR of roughly 7 to 11 cycles was performed with a sample-barcoded 5' primer and a J-beta primer mix. TCRdb reran the public reads through fastp at Q25 and MiXCR, keeping productive beta chains. Rows matching on CDR3 protein sequence are summarized as one entry with the most common DNA and genes. For this sample there are around 800,000 distinct CDR3 sequences; about 46% appear just once. In total, the top ten clones hold around 18% of the sample. Sequencing input: blood. The source of these receptors is a man older than 75 in good health.

J is TRBJ2-3 and V is TRBV12-3 or TRBV12-4; D remains ambiguous. Trimming took off 6 bases at V and 6 bases at J, with 7 bases between the two ends. The CDR3 sequence is 11 residues long. CDR3 bases: TGTGCCAGCAGCAGCTACGATACGCAGTATTTT. It translates to CASSSYDTQYF.

This clonotype was recorded many times. The chain employs TRBV29-1 and TRBJ1-2; no reliable D call. Germline loops: CDR1 SQVTM, CDR2 ANQGSEA. This CDR3 spans 11 amino acids. V gave up 2 bases and J gave up 8 bases, with 9 bases separating them. The CDR3 nucleotides are TGCAGCGTTGAAATCGGACGCGGCTACACCTTC. This translates into CSVEIGRGYTF.

The genes are TRBV10-2 and TRBJ2-6; D gene ambiguous. CDR3 length: 14 amino acids. The V and J ends lost 5 bases and 3 bases respectively, with 8 bases between them. Germline values: CDR1 WSHSY, CDR2 SAAADI. The CDR3, as DNA: TGCGCCAGCAGTTCAGAAAGTGGGGCCAACGTCCTGACTTTC. Encoded protein: CASSSESGANVLTF.

In its sample, this clonotype was seen a few times. The V call is TRBV15, the J call TRBJ2-5, with D maybe TRBD1 (6 bases). The CDR3 loop spans 15 amino acids. Germline V gene sequence: CDR1 LNHNV, CDR2 YYDKDF (reference sequence). V lost 0 bases to trimming and J lost 5 bases, with 13 bases between them. The CDR3 reads CATSREGGEPETQYF. CDR3 coding DNA: TGTGCCACCAGCAGAGAAGGGGGAGAGCCGGAGACCCAGTACTTC.

This CDR3 is CASSPLTGSQGTQYF. The CDR3 coding sequence is TGTGCCAGCAGTCCATTAACAGGGTCCCAGGGGACCCAGTACTTC. The chain employs TRBV27 and TRBJ2-5, with D maybe TRBD1 (6 bases). From germline, CDR1 is MNHEY and CDR2 SMNVEV (reference sequence). The length of the CDR3 is 15 residues. Trimming removed 5 bases at V and 7 bases at J, with 20 bases between.

This clonotype was detected ten times or more. This rearrangement joins TRBV20-1 to TRBJ2-3; TRBD2 is a possible D gene (6 bases). Germline CDR1 reads DFQATT; CDR2 reads SNEGSKA (reference sequence). The CDR3 has 17 amino acids. Trimming removed 1 base from V and 2 bases from J, with 19 bases in between. The CDR3 region is CSARGWDFRKLTDTQYF. CDR3 nucleotides: TGCAGTGCTAGAGGGTGGGACTTCCGAAAGCTCACAGATACGCAGTATTTT.

This clonotype has only a few counts. The CDR3 loop reads CRAAAGGYNEQFF. The CDR3 DNA follows: TGCAGAGCCGCAGCGGGAGGGTACAATGAGCAGTTCTTC. This chain uses TRBV20-1 with TRBJ2-1; 10 bases are shared with TRBD2. The CDR3 has 13 residues. The V gene's germline CDR1 is DFQATT and CDR2 SNEGSKA (reference sequence).

This chain connects TRBV29-1 to TRBJ1-5, with D possibly matching TRBD1 (6 bases). V dropped 3 bases and J dropped 5 bases, with 11 bases sitting between them. There are 13 residues in the CDR3. CDR1 and CDR2 from the germline V gene are SQVTM and ANQGSEA. The chain's CDR3 is CSVDTGRDQPQHF. The CDR3 DNA reads as TGCAGCGTTGACACAGGGAGGGATCAGCCCCAGCATTTT.

This clonotype was found a few times. The V call is TRBV20-1, the J call TRBJ2-5, with D maybe TRBD2 (6 bases). V was trimmed by 6 bases and J by 4 bases, leaving 15 bases between them. The V gene's germline CDR1 is DFQATT and CDR2 SNEGSKA (reference sequence). CDR3 length: 13 amino acids. CDR3 nucleotide sequence: TGCAGTGCAACAGGAGGGCCGGGAGAGACCCAGTACTTC. It translates to CSATGGPGETQYF.

As to this clonotype: One end of the junction is discordant with germline, which a read error may explain. The chain links TRBV24-1 to TRBJ2-1; perhaps D is TRBD1 or TRBD2 (7 bases each). The CDR3 has 17 residues. Germline-derived CDR1 and CDR2 are KGHDR and SFDVKD. The CDR3 sequence is CATSALWEGASGDEQFF. The DNA for the CDR3 is TGTGCCACCAGTGCTTTGTGGGAGGGGGCGTCGGGCGATGAGCAGTTCTTC.

This clonotype showed up just once. The V gene is TRBV11-3, the J gene TRBJ2-2, with 11 bases identical to TRBD1. The length of the CDR3 is 19 residues. From germline, CDR1 is SGHNT and CDR2 YENEEA. J was trimmed by 4 bases and V by 7 bases; bases with no gene match: 17. In DNA form, the CDR3 reads TGTGCCAGCACGTCGGACAGGGGGCTGGGACAGGTGGCCACCGGGGAGCTGTTTTTT. Translating it yields CASTSDRGLGQVATGELFF.

The chain couples TRBV27 to TRBJ2-4, with TRBD2 as a possible D gene (5 bases). Near its end, the DNA agrees better with TRBJ2-7, so the J call may be wrong. CDR1 MNHEY and CDR2 SMNVEV come from the germline V gene (reference sequence). CDR3 length: 17 amino acids. The CDR3, as DNA: TGTGCCAGCAGTGCCCCCGACCGGGCTAGCAGCTCCTACGAGCAGTACTTC. It is translated as CASSAPDRASSSYEQYF.